These 5 T cell receptor beta chains originate from one sample sequenced in a study of T-cell reconstitution after alpha-beta-depleted transplantation in children. Unique molecular identifiers were incorporated into the prepared TCRbeta library. TCRdb recomputed calls from the PCR reads with MiXCR, one row per CDR3 protein. The profile shows about 540,000 distinct CDR3 sequences, about 16% of them singletons. Sequencing used PBMCs from the stem cell graft donor, obtained from the stem cell graft. These receptors originate from a human donor who donated a stem cell graft to a child with acute lymphoblastic leukemia.

V gene TRBV7-8 combines with J gene TRBJ2-3; 10 nucleotides line up with TRBD2. CDR3 length: 17 amino acids. V trimming: 1 base; J trimming: 3 bases; junction bases outside the gene matches: 7. The germline CDR1 and CDR2 sequences are SGHVS and FQNEAQ. For the CDR3, the DNA is TGTGCCAGCAGCTTAGTCCCAGCGGGAGGGCCTACAGATACGCAGTATTTT. It translates to CASSLVPAGGPTDTQYF.

CDR3 in DNA: TGTGCCAGCAGTTTCCTAACAGGTCCCCCTTTTGAAGCTTTCTTT. It codes for CASSFLTGPPFEAFF. The chain has TRBV6-5 and TRBJ1-1, with a possible D match to TRBD1 (5 bases). The CDR3 runs to 15 residues. The V and J ends lost 4 bases and 7 bases respectively, with 19 bases between them. In germline, CDR1 is MNHEY, CDR2 SVGAGI.

The table lists this clonotype with a few counts. V gene TRBV6-5 combines with J gene TRBJ2-5; D unresolved. The ends were cut back, 5 bases at V and 2 bases at J, with 9 bases in the middle. The CDR3 is 13 residues long. Germline V gene lookup returns CDR1 MNHEY and CDR2 SVGAGI. This CDR3 is CASSHLGQETQYF. CDR3 DNA: TGTGCCAGCAGTCACCTCGGGCAAGAGACCCAGTACTTC.

This clonotype was recorded a few times. The genes are TRBV20-1 and TRBJ1-1, with TRBD1 as a possible D gene (5 bases). This CDR3 region has 13 residues. Germline V gene lookup returns CDR1 DFQATT and CDR2 SNEGSKA (reference sequence). Trimming pared 0 bases from V and 5 bases from J, leaving 10 bases between. The CDR3 region is CSAREGGRTEAFF. The DNA for the CDR3 is TGCAGTGCTAGAGAGGGGGGGAGGACTGAAGCTTTCTTT.

This clonotype was recorded a few times. This chain connects TRBV5-1 to TRBJ2-3, with TRBD2 identical over 10 bases. CDR1 is SGHRS and CDR2 is YFSETQ in the germline V gene. The CDR3 is 14 residues long. J gave up 6 bases and V 5 bases, and 6 bases lay outside the gene matches. The CDR3 DNA follows: TGCGCCAGCAGGTTCCTAGCGGGAGAGGATACGCAGTATTTT. It is translated as CASRFLAGEDTQYF.